This TCR beta chain was sequenced in a study of blood T cells in healthy people across ages. Trimming shortened V by 3 bases and J by 6 bases, and 15 bases separated the two germline ends. The CDR3 runs 14 residues. From germline, CDR1 is SGHRS and CDR2 YFSETQ. Combining a sample-barcoded 5' primer with a J-beta primer mix, a second PCR ran for about 6 to 11 cycles. TCRdb used MiXCR to reprocess the 5' RACE reads, holding one entry per CDR3 protein. This table holds hundreds of thousands of distinct CDR3 sequences, 58% found once. Those donating, healthy Caucasian individuals from Russia, were aged about 6 to 95.

This receptor was identified in a man aged 60 to 75 in good health. Sequences were obtained from blood. This rearrangement joins TRBV5-1 to TRBJ1-2; D is undetermined. CDR3 DNA: TGCGCCAGCAGCTCGGACGGGTCTGGGGATGGCTACACCTTC. Amino acid sequence: CASSSDGSGDGYTF.